This note documents a single T cell receptor beta chain sequence. V was pared by 0 bases and J by 5 bases, with 14 bases between. The CDR3 spans 16 residues. CDR1 is SGHRS and CDR2 is YFSETQ in the germline V gene. The data were obtained in a study of response to subunit inactivated influenza vaccine. TCRdb re-analysed the RT-PCR reads in MiXCR, keeping a single row per CDR3 protein. Of about 570,000 distinct CDR3 sequences listed, roughly 12% are singletons. These data were also filed under a second study, of T cells expressing NK-cell markers. That work contributes: Production of TCR beta cDNA relied on 5'RACE template switching with UMIs.

Sequences were derived from PBMCs from blood, sampled on the day of vaccination. The clonotype originates from a man over 45 who received an inactivated influenza vaccine. V gene TRBV5-1 combines with J gene TRBJ1-4; possibly TRBD1 for D (5 bases). CDR3 DNA: TGCGCCAGCAGCTTGGGATTGGGGGGAATAAATGAAAAACTGTTTTTT. Translation gives CASSLGLGGINEKLFF.